Here is one TCR beta chain with its context. Its antigen is unidentified. The data were taken from a study of memory CD4+ T cells and cytomegalovirus serostatus. Study background: This sample comes from healthy Belgian adults, roughly nine CMV seropositive, 24 seronegative.

Methods used by the authors: After removing out-of-frame reads, over 2 million distinct TCRbeta sequences remained. The data were produced by immunoSEQ multiplex PCR, yet TCRdb's version contains in-frame clones alone and is incomplete. V and J calls and clone size are those listed in that table; D and trimming were worked out from the DNA. This table has about 26,000 clones, under 85% appearing once. The CDR3 sequence is 14 residues long. The V gene lost 2 bases and the J gene lost 1 base, with 5 bases spanning the gap. In germline, CDR1 is MNHEY, CDR2 SVGAGI. Single viable CD3+CD4+CD8-CD45RO+ cells were sorted as the memory CD4+ T cells. Findings and caveats of the study: The CMV-associated TCR signature appears largely within the CD4+ memory repertoire. Median bootstrapped AUC for CMV status was approximately 0.96 originally, around 0.91 US-trained.

The chain is built from TRBV6-5 and TRBJ1-4; D unresolved. Sequencing used memory CD4+ T cells from blood. The source of this sequence is an adult in good health and CMV-seronegative. The CDR3 reads CASSYSRTNEKLFF. CDR3 DNA: TGTGCCAGCAGTTACAGCAGAACTAATGAAAAACTGTTTTTT.